This record covers a single T cell receptor beta chain. Antigen unknown. The data belong to a study of cytomegalovirus exposure and HLA in healthy donors. PCR employed 60 Vbeta and 13 Jbeta primers. Sequencing was performed with immunoSEQ multiplex PCR; in TCRdb, only in-frame clones are kept and a portion is missing. The table includes about 50,000 clones, over 60% detected once. Regarding the study as a whole: Researchers reported in a later analysis that a missense DCLRE1C variant was tied to TCR beta V- and J-gene trimming.

The sequenced sample was PBMCs. This sequence was found in a middle-aged woman in good health and CMV-seropositive.

CDR3 loop: CASSFGLAGGPGEQFF. CDR3 nucleotide sequence: TGTGCCAGCAGCTTTGGACTAGCGGGGGGGCCGGGTGAGCAGTTCTTC. The rearrangement joins TRBV5-4 to TRBJ2-1; 15 nucleotides line up with TRBD2. This CDR3 contains 16 residues. The V and J ends lost 2 bases and 9 bases, in that order; junction bases with no gene match: 6. Germline loops: CDR1 SGHNT, CDR2 YYREEE (reference sequence).